The 25 T cell receptor beta chains listed next were all sequenced from one sample in a study of glioma-infiltrating T cells after dendritic cell vaccination. Sequenced by immunoSEQ multiplex PCR; TCRdb stores in-frame clones only, minus some. The repertoire holds about 92,000 clones, with 86% as singletons. The sequenced sample was blood, obtained before dendritic cell vaccination. The receptors were sampled from a human donor with glioblastoma.

V usage is TRBV2 and J usage is TRBJ1-1, with 7 bases that match TRBD1. V was clipped by 4 bases and J by 5 bases; unmatched bases: 10. The CDR3 sequence is 15 residues long. Germline CDR1 reads SNHLY; CDR2 reads FYNNEI. CDR3 nucleotides: TGTGCCAGCAGTGCAGAAAGGGGGCGAGGAACTGAAGCTTTCTTT. Translating gives CASSAERGRGTEAFF.

V is TRBV2 and J is TRBJ2-1; D unresolved. The CDR3 contains 14 residues. V lost 3 bases and J 7 bases, leaving 13 bases between the germline ends. CDR1 is SNHLY and CDR2 is FYNNEI in the germline V gene. CDR3 residues: CASSEEPFGNEQFF. In DNA, the CDR3 is TGTGCCAGCAGTGAGGAGCCTTTCGGTAATGAGCAGTTCTTC.

The chain uses TRBV4-3 and TRBJ2-5; tentative D call: TRBD1 (6 bases). CDR3 length equals 17 residues. V was shortened by 1 base and J by 5 bases, with 20 bases between the two germline ends. The V gene's germline CDR1 is LGHNA and CDR2 YSLEER. This CDR3 reads CASSQGMTGTGSETQYF. The CDR3 DNA reads as TGCGCCAGCAGCCAAGGGATGACAGGTACGGGGTCGGAGACCCAGTACTTC.

The V call is TRBV19, the J call TRBJ2-7, with 7 bases lining up with TRBD1. The V gene's germline CDR1 is LNHDA and CDR2 SQIVND (reference sequence). The CDR3 covers 13 residues. Trimming removed 6 bases from V and 5 bases from J; junction bases left unmatched: 7. The CDR3, as DNA: TGTGCCAGTAGGGTAAGGGGGCGGAACGAGCAGTACTTC. Its protein product is CASRVRGRNEQYF.

The chain recombines TRBV15 with TRBJ2-1; the match to TRBD2 covers 11 bases. The CDR3 has 23 amino acids. The V segment lost 1 base and the J segment 1 base; nucleotides outside the gene matches: 21. From germline, CDR1 is LNHNV and CDR2 YYDKDF (reference sequence). CDR3 nucleotides: TGTGCCACCAGCAGAGTAGGGGGTTCATTGCTAGCGGGAGGTCACACTTCCTACAATGAGCAGTTCTTC. Its translation: CATSRVGGSLLAGGHTSYNEQFF.

The genes are TRBV5-4 and TRBJ1-1; D unresolved. V lost 0 bases, J lost 3 bases, and 9 bases lay in between. The germline CDR1 and CDR2 sequences are SGHNT and YYREEE (reference sequence). This CDR3 spans 14 amino acids. The CDR3 here is CASSLGQVDTEAFF. In nucleotides, the CDR3 is TGTGCCAGCAGCTTGGGACAAGTCGACACTGAAGCTTTCTTT.

The chain employs TRBV18 and TRBJ2-7; TRBD2 matches at 9 bases. The CDR3 has 15 residues. V trimming: 3 bases; J trimming: 6 bases; junction bases outside the gene matches: 9. Germline CDR1 and CDR2: KGHSH and LQKENI. CDR3 nucleotide sequence: TGTGCCAGCTCACCGTCCGGGACTAGCTCCCTCGAGCAGTACTTC. It encodes CASSPSGTSSLEQYF.

V and J are TRBV5-1 and TRBJ1-3, with 7 positions matching TRBD1. The trim removed 1 base at V and 3 bases at J, leaving 7 bases unmatched. This CDR3 region has 16 residues. Looked up from germline, CDR1 is SGHRS and CDR2 is YFSETQ. The CDR3 sequence is CASSLTQGKYGNTIYF. CDR3 DNA: TGCGCCAGCAGCTTGACACAGGGGAAGTATGGAAACACCATATATTTT. Using reference TRBV5-1 and TRBJ1-3 for the parts outside the CDR3, the full variable domain is KAGVTQTPRYLIKTRGQQVTLSCSPISGHRSVSWYQQTPGQGLQFLFEYFSETQRNKGNFPGRFSGRQFSNSRSEMNVSTLELGDSALYLCASSLTQGKYGNTIYFGEGSWLTVV.

The chain has TRBV19 and TRBJ2-4; a possible D gene is TRBD2 (5 bases). V lost 1 base, J lost 9 bases, and 25 bases lay in between. Germline lookup yields CDR1 LNHDA and CDR2 SQIVND (reference sequence). The CDR3 loop spans 18 amino acids. In DNA, the CDR3 is TGTGCCAGTAGTATAGTCCGGGGTGGGGTTGAAGTTCTGGGCATTCAGTACTTC. Its protein is CASSIVRGGVEVLGIQYF.

The J gene is TRBJ2-2, the V gene TRBV30, with 10 positions matching TRBD1. Germline CDR1 GTSNPN, CDR2 SVGIG (reference sequence). V lost 0 bases and J lost 6; bases outside the gene matches: 7. This CDR3 region has 16 residues. The CDR3 loop is CAWSVLRDRGAGELFF. The DNA for the CDR3 is TGTGCCTGGAGTGTACTACGGGACAGGGGTGCCGGGGAGCTGTTTTTT.

The CDR3 region has the DNA TGTGCCAGTAGTATCGGTGAAGAATACACTGAAGCTTTCTTT. Protein product: CASSIGEEYTEAFF. The chain is built from TRBV19 and TRBJ1-1; D is undetermined. The length of the CDR3 is 14 residues. CDR1 is LNHDA and CDR2 is SQIVND in the germline V gene (reference sequence). V lost 3 bases, J lost 3 bases, and 11 bases lay in between.

This clone was seen just once. The chain combines TRBV6-5 with TRBJ2-7, with D possibly being TRBD1 (7 bases). Trimming shortened V by 6 bases and J by 2 bases, and 14 bases separated the two germline ends. The germline V gene encodes CDR1 MNHEY and CDR2 SVGAGI. This CDR3 has 14 residues. The CDR3 spells CASSGQEGPYEQYF. As DNA, the CDR3 is TGTGCCAGCAGCGGACAGGAGGGTCCCTACGAGCAGTACTTC.

In this sample, this clone turned up once. This chain links TRBV18 with TRBJ2-2, with unresolved D. CDR1 KGHSH and CDR2 LQKENI come from the germline V gene. The CDR3 spans 14 residues. Trimming removed 5 bases at V and 0 bases at J, with 7 bases between. The CDR3 loop is CASSGTANTGELFF. In nucleotides, the CDR3 is TGTGCCAGCTCAGGTACAGCGAACACCGGGGAGCTGTTTTTT.

The genes are TRBV7-3 and TRBJ2-1; possible D gene TRBD1, 5 bases. The CDR3 has 13 residues. In germline, CDR1 is SGHTA, CDR2 FQGTGA. Trimming took 5 bases from V and 2 from J, leaving 7 bases between them. The CDR3 DNA is TGTGCCAGCAGCATGGACACCTACAATGAGCAGTTCTTC. This gives the protein CASSMDTYNEQFF. Looking up the rest from reference TRBV7-3 and TRBJ2-1 gives the full variable domain: GAGVSQTPSNKVTEKGKYVELRCDPISGHTALYWYRQSLGQGPEFLIYFQGTGAADDSGLPNDRFFAVRPEGSVSTLKIQRTERGDSAVYLCASSMDTYNEQFFGPGTRLTVL.

The chain carries TRBV28 and TRBJ1-5, with a tentative D call TRBD1 (5 bases). CDR3 size: 14 residues. Germline CDR1 and CDR2: MDHEN and SYDVKM. V shed 1 base and J shed 2 bases, with 6 bases lying between them. For the CDR3, the DNA is TGTGCCAGCAGTTTATTCAGGGGCAATCAGCCCCAGCATTTT. Protein: CASSLFRGNQPQHF. Complete variable domain (other parts from reference TRBV28 and TRBJ1-5): DVKVTQSSRYLVKRTGEKVFLECVQDMDHENMFWYRQDPGLGLRLIYFSYDVKMKEKGDIPEGYSVSREKKERFSLILESASTNQTSMYLCASSLFRGNQPQHFGDGTRLSIL.

This chain connects TRBV9 to TRBJ1-1; 10 nucleotides line up with TRBD1. CDR1 and CDR2 from the germline V gene are SGDLS and YYNGEE. This CDR3 has 14 amino acids. Losses at the gene ends were 4 bases for V and 6 bases for J; bases not matched to a gene: 6. In nucleotides, the CDR3 is TGTGCCAGCAGCTCCGGGACAGGGGCGGCTGAAGCTTTCTTT. It is translated as CASSSGTGAAEAFF.

The V call is TRBV15, the J call TRBJ2-2, with D hard to call. Looked up from germline, CDR1 is LNHNV and CDR2 is YYDKDF (reference sequence). The CDR3 covers 17 residues. Trimming stripped 3 bases from V and 0 bases from J, with 14 bases between. CDR3 coding DNA: TGTGCCACCAGCAGGGGCATTTCTGACGCGAACACCGGGGAGCTGTTTTTT. Its translation: CATSRGISDANTGELFF.

This clone came up once. This sequence joins TRBV19 and TRBJ2-3; 7 bases are a match to TRBD2. CDR3 length: 17 residues. The V gene end was trimmed by 6 bases and the J gene end by 6 bases; junction bases not matched to a gene: 18. Germline values: CDR1 LNHDA, CDR2 SQIVND (reference sequence). CDR3: CASSPGVAGRLVDTQYF. CDR3 nucleotide sequence: TGTGCCAGTAGCCCGGGGGTAGCGGGCCGCCTTGTGGATACGCAGTATTTT.

The chain uses TRBV4-2 and TRBJ2-7, with TRBD2 matching 14 bases. The trim removed 3 bases at V and 3 bases at J, leaving 19 bases unmatched. Germline CDR1 reads LGHNA; CDR2 reads YNFKEQ. The CDR3 is 21 amino acids. The CDR3, as DNA: TGTGCCAGCAGCCATGCAGGACCGGGACTAGCGGGGGCCGATACCGACTACGAGCAGTACTTC. Translation: CASSHAGPGLAGADTDYEQYF.

The chain uses TRBV27 and TRBJ1-1, with TRBD1 matching over 7 bases. The CDR3 has 15 amino acids. The germline CDR1 and CDR2 sequences are MNHEY and SMNVEV (reference sequence). V lost 2 bases to trimming and J lost 4 bases; unmatched junction nucleotides: 7. The CDR3, as DNA: TGTGCCAGCAGTTTAAGCGAGACAGGGTTCACTGAAGCTTTCTTT. This encodes CASSLSETGFTEAFF.

This clone was seen only once. The chain uses TRBV29-1 and TRBJ1-2; TRBD1 might be the D (5 bases). Trimming removed 6 bases from V and 7 bases from J, with 18 bases in between. Germline V lookup: CDR1 SQVTM, CDR2 ANQGSEA. The CDR3 is made up of 13 amino acids. In nucleotides, the CDR3 is TGCAGCGTCGGGGGAGACTCCTCAGGTGGCTACACCTTC. Its protein product is CSVGGDSSGGYTF.

The V and J genes are TRBV6-5 and TRBJ1-1; perhaps TRBD1 as D (5 bases). From germline, CDR1 is MNHEY and CDR2 SVGAGI. The CDR3 has 11 residues. V lost 8 bases, J lost 1 base, and 5 bases lay in between. CDR3 in DNA: TGTGCCAGCCAGGGGAACACTGAAGCTTTCTTT. Its translation: CASQGNTEAFF.

The V call is TRBV6-5, the J call TRBJ2-5, with 11 bases identical to TRBD2. The CDR3 loop spans 15 amino acids. V was pared by 6 bases and J by 3 bases, with 6 bases of the junction left unmatched. Germline CDR1 is MNHEY and CDR2 is SVGAGI. The CDR3 loop reads CASRQMTSGKETQYF. In DNA, the CDR3 is TGTGCCAGCAGACAAATGACTAGCGGGAAAGAGACCCAGTACTTC.

The chain links TRBV13 to TRBJ2-5; 12 bases are shared with TRBD2. The CDR3 sequence is 14 residues long. J lost 5 bases, V lost 8 bases, and 6 bases had no gene match. The germline V gene has CDR1 PRHDT and CDR2 FYEKMQ (reference sequence). The CDR3 DNA sequence: TGTGCCAGCGGTCTAGCGGGGGGGCCGGAGACCCAGTACTTC. Amino acid sequence: CASGLAGGPETQYF. Supplemented by reference TRBV13 and TRBJ2-5, the full variable domain reads AAGVIQSPRHLIKEKRETATLKCYPIPRHDTVYWYQQGPGQDPQFLISFYEKMQSDKGSIPDRFSAQQFSDYHSELNMSSLELGDSALYFCASGLAGGPETQYFGPGTRLLVL.

This clone was picked up one time. V and J are TRBV19 and TRBJ2-7; 8 positions match TRBD1. The CDR3 length is 15 residues. Unmatched junction bases numbered 8, after V lost 3 bases and J lost 4 bases. Germline V gene data show CDR1 as LNHDA and CDR2 as SQIVND (reference sequence). The CDR3 protein is CASSMNRGYSYEQYF. CDR3 in DNA: TGTGCCAGTAGTATGAACAGGGGGTACTCTTACGAGCAGTACTTC.